This TCR beta chain is from a study of human T cells and chemical hapten exposure. The time point: pre-sensitization, week 0. The treatment here: therapeutic diphenylcyclopropenone sensitization with weekly scalp DPC. In its sample, this clonotype was seen many times. J gave up 5 bases and V 3 bases, and 3 bases lay outside the gene matches. CDR3 length: 13 residues. From germline, CDR1 is SGHAT and CDR2 FQNNGV. Each CDR3 protein gets one entry after TCRdb re-called the RACE reads with MiXCR. The sample has about 60,000 distinct CDR3 sequences; around 10% are singletons. The TCR was taken from a woman aged 40 to 50 with alopecia areata. Some clones in this sample may be carry-over from other donors' samples. The material was whole blood, obtained in connection with sensitization to the hapten diphenylcyclopropenone (DPC). The chain combines TRBV11-2 with TRBJ2-7; 8 nucleotides agree with TRBD2. CDR3 nucleotide sequence: TGTGCCAGCAGCTTTCCCGGGAGGGACGAGCAGTACTTC. Protein product: CASSFPGRDEQYF.